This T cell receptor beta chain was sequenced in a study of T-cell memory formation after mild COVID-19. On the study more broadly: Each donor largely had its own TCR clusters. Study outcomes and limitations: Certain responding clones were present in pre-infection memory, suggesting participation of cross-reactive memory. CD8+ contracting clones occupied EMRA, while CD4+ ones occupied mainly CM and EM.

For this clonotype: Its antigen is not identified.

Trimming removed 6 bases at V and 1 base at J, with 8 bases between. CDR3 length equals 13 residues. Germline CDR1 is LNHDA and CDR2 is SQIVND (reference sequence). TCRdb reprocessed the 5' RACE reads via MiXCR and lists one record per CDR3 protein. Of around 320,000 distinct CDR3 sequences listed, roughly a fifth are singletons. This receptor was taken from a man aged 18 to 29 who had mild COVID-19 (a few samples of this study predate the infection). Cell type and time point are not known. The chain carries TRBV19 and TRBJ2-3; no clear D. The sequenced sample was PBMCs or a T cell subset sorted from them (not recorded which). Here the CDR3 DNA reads TGTGCCAGTAGGGACGGAGGCACAGATACGCAGTATTTT. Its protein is CASRDGGTDTQYF.